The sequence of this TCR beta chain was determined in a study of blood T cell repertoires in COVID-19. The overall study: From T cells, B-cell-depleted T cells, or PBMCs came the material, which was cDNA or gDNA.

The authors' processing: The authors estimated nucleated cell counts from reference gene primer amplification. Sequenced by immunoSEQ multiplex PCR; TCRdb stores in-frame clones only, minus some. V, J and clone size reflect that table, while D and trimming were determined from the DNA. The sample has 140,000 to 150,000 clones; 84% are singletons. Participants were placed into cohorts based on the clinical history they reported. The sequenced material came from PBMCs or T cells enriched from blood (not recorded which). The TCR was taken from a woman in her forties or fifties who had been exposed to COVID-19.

CDR3 protein: CATKDGGANEKLFF. The CDR3, as DNA: TGTGCCACCAAGGACGGAGGAGCTAATGAAAAACTGTTTTTT. The rearrangement uses TRBV6-5 and TRBJ1-4, with D hard to call. Germline-derived CDR1 and CDR2 are MNHEY and SVGAGI. Trimming pared 10 bases from V and 3 bases from J, leaving 15 bases between. The CDR3 extends over 14 amino acids.